What follows are 26 T cell receptor beta chains derived from one specimen sequenced in a study of blood T cells in healthy people across ages. Primers used in a second PCR of about 7 to 11 cycles were a sample-barcoded 5' primer and a J-beta primer mix. TCRdb analysed the 5' RACE reads with MiXCR anew, one entry per CDR3 protein. Among around 1,500,000 distinct CDR3 sequences listed, about 28% were seen once. The specimen was blood. The receptor source for this set is a woman in her twenties or thirties in good health.

Regarding this clonotype: A much larger clone sits a single nucleotide away, making a read error possible. V and J are TRBV24-1 and TRBJ2-3; no definite D call. Trimming stripped 9 bases from V and 4 bases from J, with 13 bases between. This CDR3 is built from 13 residues. In germline, CDR1 is KGHDR, CDR2 SFDVKD. The chain's CDR3 is CATQSTAADTQYF. The CDR3, as DNA: TGTGCCACCCAGTCCACTGCCGCAGATACGCAGTATTTT.

The rearrangement links TRBV7-9 to TRBJ1-6; D is undetermined. CDR3 size: 15 residues. Germline assignment: CDR1 SEHNR and CDR2 FQNEAQ (reference sequence). V was shortened by 5 bases and J by 12 bases, with 20 bases between the two germline ends. CDR3 bases: TGTGCCAGCAGCCCGGGCCCTTCAACTAGTGGACCCCTCCACTTT. The encoded protein is CASSPGPSTSGPLHF.

The V and J genes are TRBV5-5 and TRBJ2-1; possibly TRBD2 for D (5 bases). The CDR3 contains 19 residues. V was clipped by 2 bases and J by 2 bases, with 23 bases between them. Germline V gene lookup returns CDR1 SGHKS and CDR2 YYEKEE (reference sequence). The CDR3: CASSFVGPTRFPPYNEQFF. Written as DNA, the CDR3 is TGTGCCAGCAGCTTCGTTGGACCCACTAGGTTCCCCCCCTACAATGAGCAGTTCTTC.

This clonotype was seen only a few times. This chain connects TRBV4-1 to TRBJ1-5, with 11 nucleotides matching TRBD1. The germline gives CDR1 MGHRA, CDR2 YSYEKL. V trimming: 1 base; J trimming: 5 bases; junction bases outside the gene matches: 7. The CDR3 runs to 17 residues. CDR3 region: CASSQGTGGGSDQPQHF. The DNA for the CDR3 is TGCGCCAGCAGCCAAGGGACAGGGGGCGGCTCTGATCAGCCCCAGCATTTT.

Only a few counts were recorded for this clonotype. The J gene is TRBJ2-1, the V gene TRBV28; 9 bases line up with TRBD1. The CDR3 length is 13 residues. Germline assignment: CDR1 MDHEN and CDR2 SYDVKM. The junction had 13 bases not matched to a gene; V was cut back by 10 bases and J by 12 bases. In DNA, the CDR3 is TGTGCCACCGTCCCGGGACAGGGAATGGGGCAGTTCTTC. Translation gives CATVPGQGMGQFF. The entire variable domain, with the rest obtained from reference TRBV28 and TRBJ2-1, is as follows: DVKVTQSSRYLVKRTGEKVFLECVQDMDHENMFWYRQDPGLGLRLIYFSYDVKMKEKGDIPEGYSVSREKKERFSLILESASTNQTSMYLCATVPGQGMGQFFGPGTRLTVL.

V gene TRBV7-7 combines with J gene TRBJ2-6, with 8 bases aligning to TRBD1. Per the germline V gene, CDR1 is SSHAT and CDR2 is FNYEAQ (reference sequence). V shed 5 bases and J 0 bases; nucleotides not matched to a gene: 6. This CDR3 has 17 amino acids. The CDR3 sequence: CASSPGTGISGANVLTF. CDR3 DNA sequence: TGTGCCAGCAGCCCCGGGACAGGAATCTCTGGGGCCAACGTCCTGACTTTC.

V gene TRBV30 combines with J gene TRBJ1-2; TRBD1 matches at 9 bases. The CDR3 length is 15 residues. Germline loops: CDR1 GTSNPN, CDR2 SVGIG (reference sequence). The V gene end was trimmed by 4 bases and the J gene end by 4 bases; junction bases not matched to a gene: 10. CDR3 protein: CAWIGTGSGFYGYTF. The CDR3 DNA reads as TGTGCCTGGATCGGGACAGGGAGTGGGTTCTATGGCTACACCTTC.

This chain links TRBV12-3 or TRBV12-4 with TRBJ2-3; D is possibly TRBD2 (6 bases). This CDR3 is 18 amino acids long. The V and J ends lost 2 bases and 0 bases respectively, with 18 bases between them. The CDR3 nucleotides are TGTGCCAGCAGTTTAAGCCCAGCGGGCCTAATTAGCACAGATACGCAGTATTTT. It codes for CASSLSPAGLISTDTQYF.

V and J are TRBV9 and TRBJ2-7; TRBD2 is a possible D gene (6 bases). Looked up from germline, CDR1 is SGDLS and CDR2 is YYNGEE. The CDR3 consists of 14 residues. Deletions cut 0 bases from V and 7 bases from J, with 14 bases between. The CDR3 spells CASSVVAANNEQYF. The DNA for the CDR3 is TGTGCCAGCAGCGTAGTAGCGGCGAACAATGAGCAGTACTTC.

This clonotype has a handful of counts. This chain joins TRBV27 and TRBJ2-3; 15 bases map to TRBD2. The V gene's germline CDR1 is MNHEY and CDR2 SMNVEV (reference sequence). The CDR3 has 17 amino acids. V gave up 5 bases and J gave up 1 base; unmatched junction bases: 4. The CDR3 region is CASSARTSGRGTDTQYF. In DNA form, the CDR3 reads TGTGCCAGCAGTGCAAGGACTAGCGGGAGGGGCACAGATACGCAGTATTTT.

This clonotype was seen repeatedly, ten times or more. The chain has TRBV10-3 and TRBJ1-4; D unclear. Trimming left V 2 bases short and J 0 bases short, with 10 bases between. CDR1 is ENHRY and CDR2 is SYGVKD in the germline V gene. The length of the CDR3 is 16 residues. The CDR3 here is CAISEAPVATNEKLFF. DNA of the CDR3: TGTGCCATCAGTGAGGCGCCAGTTGCAACTAATGAAAAACTGTTTTTT.

This clonotype was found many times. The chain couples TRBV20-1 to TRBJ2-7; tentative D call: TRBD2 (5 bases). CDR3 length: 15 amino acids. From germline, CDR1 is DFQATT and CDR2 SNEGSKA (reference sequence). Trimming left V 1 base short and J 0 bases short, with 13 bases between. CDR3 bases: TGCAGTGCTAGAGCGCCAGCGGAAAGCTCCTACGAGCAGTACTTC. This translates into CSARAPAESSYEQYF.

This clonotype turned up a few times. One end of the junction varies from germline; a read error may be responsible. The chain recombines TRBV5-1 with TRBJ2-1, with D maybe TRBD2 (6 bases). Germline V lookup: CDR1 SGHRS, CDR2 YFSETQ. CDR3 length equals 12 residues. The CDR3 bases are TGCGTCAGCAGCCCGGAGGGAGAGGAGCAGTTCTTC. This codes for CVSSPEGEEQFF.

In its sample, this clonotype was seen once. This may be a read error: a much more frequent sequence differs by one nucleotide. The chain has TRBV7-2 and TRBJ2-5; TRBD2 aligns across 15 bases. The junction had 14 bases not matched to a gene; V was cut back by 5 bases and J by 13 bases. The CDR3 loop spans 16 amino acids. Germline values: CDR1 SGHTA, CDR2 FQGNSA. As DNA, the CDR3 is TGTGCCAGCAGCCTCCGGACTAGCGGGAGGGCCAACGAGCGGTACTTC. Its protein is CASSLRTSGRANERYF. The full variable domain, in which reference TRBV7-2 and TRBJ2-5 provide the parts outside the CDR3, is GAGVSQSPSNKVTEKGKDVELRCDPISGHTALYWYRQSLGQGLEFLIYFQGNSAPDKSGLPSDRFSAERTGGSVSTLTIQRTQQEDSAVYLCASSLRTSGRANERYFGPGTRLLVL.

The V call is TRBV5-5, the J call TRBJ2-1; D unclear. The CDR3 spans 15 residues. In germline, CDR1 is SGHKS, CDR2 YYEKEE (reference sequence). V gave up 4 bases and J gave up 4 bases, with 15 bases separating them. The DNA of the CDR3 is TGTGCCAGCAGCCGGTGGCCGCAGTCGTACAATGAGCAGTTCTTC. It codes for CASSRWPQSYNEQFF. The whole variable domain, remainder taken from reference TRBV5-5 and TRBJ2-1, is DAGVTQSPTHLIKTRGQQVTLRCSPISGHKSVSWYQQVLGQGPQFIFQYYEKEERGRGNFPDRFSARQFPNYSSELNVNALLLGDSALYLCASSRWPQSYNEQFFGPGTRLTVL.

The chain is built from TRBV3-1 and TRBJ1-2; 7 nucleotides match TRBD1. Germline assignment: CDR1 LGHDT and CDR2 YNNKEL (reference sequence). This CDR3 contains 15 residues. The ends lost 3 bases at V and 4 bases at J; junction bases unmatched: 8. CDR3 sequence (DNA): TGTGCCAGCAGCCACCGAGGGGACAGTCGCTATGGCTACACCTTC. It yields the protein CASSHRGDSRYGYTF.

This clonotype was recorded a few times. This chain connects TRBV10-1 to TRBJ2-7; D unclear. V was cut by 2 bases and J by 3 bases, with 8 bases left in between. CDR3 length: 13 amino acids. In germline, CDR1 is WNHNN, CDR2 SYGVQD (reference sequence). This chain's CDR3 is CASSENLNYEQYF. Here the CDR3 DNA reads TGCGCCAGCAGTGAGAACCTTAACTACGAGCAGTACTTC.

The table lists this clonotype with a few counts. The chain links TRBV5-1 to TRBJ2-1; TRBD2 matches 10 bases. The CDR3 is 15 amino acids. Germline CDR1 SGHRS, CDR2 YFSETQ. Trimming at V came to 7 bases and at J to 4 bases, leaving 8 bases not matched to a gene. CDR3 bases: TGCGCCAGCTTCCCCTCTAGCGGGGGTTACAATGAGCAGTTCTTC. This gives the protein CASFPSSGGYNEQFF.

A note on this clonotype: Relative to the germline gene, one junction end is altered; a read error may explain this. V and J are TRBV30 and TRBJ1-2; possibly TRBD1 for D (6 bases). There are 13 residues in the CDR3. Germline V CDR1 and CDR2: GTSNPN, SVGIG (reference sequence). CDR3 nucleotide sequence: TGTGCCTGCGAGGGGGGGTCGTGGTATGACTACACCTTC. Protein sequence: CACEGGSWYDYTF.

The chain couples TRBV6-2 or TRBV6-3 to TRBJ2-7; D is perhaps TRBD2 (5 bases). This CDR3 comprises 12 residues. Trimming left V 10 bases short and J 3 bases short, with 13 bases between. Germline CDR1 is MNHEY and CDR2 is SVGEGT. In DNA form, the CDR3 reads TGTGCCATCTCTCCGGGGTACTACGAGCAGTACTTC. This gives the protein CAISPGYYEQYF.

This clonotype occurred many times. This chain connects TRBV5-5 to TRBJ2-5; D not certain. Trimming pared 2 bases from V and 4 bases from J, leaving 9 bases between. From germline, CDR1 is SGHKS and CDR2 YYEKEE (reference sequence). CDR3 length equals 13 residues. Here the CDR3 DNA reads TGTGCCAGCAGCTTATTCAGTGGAGAGACCCAGTACTTC. It encodes CASSLFSGETQYF.

J is TRBJ1-2 and V is TRBV7-9; D is uncertain. V was trimmed by 5 bases and J by 7 bases, leaving 8 bases between them. CDR1 is SEHNR, CDR2 FQNEAQ, per germline (reference sequence). This CDR3 is 11 amino acids long. The CDR3 sequence: CASSARSGYTF. For the CDR3, the DNA is TGTGCCAGCAGCGCACGAAGTGGCTACACCTTC. Using reference TRBV7-9 and TRBJ1-2 for the parts outside the CDR3, the full variable domain is DTGVSQNPRHKITKRGQNVTFRCDPISEHNRLYWYRQTLGQGPEFLTYFQNEAQLEKSRLLSDRFSAERPKGSFSTLEIQRTEQGDSAMYLCASSARSGYTFGSGTRLTVV.

A remark on this clonotype: With a much larger clone just one base away, this may be a read error. The J gene is TRBJ2-3, the V gene TRBV29-1, with D perhaps TRBD2 (6 bases). Germline V CDR1 and CDR2: SQVTM, ANQGSEA. The CDR3 is 13 amino acids. CDR3 sequence reads: CCLGEAGTDTQYF. The CDR3 DNA follows: TGCTGCTTGGGTGAGGCGGGGACAGATACGCAGTATTTT.

The rearrangement uses TRBV10-3 and TRBJ1-1; 7 nucleotides align to TRBD1. Germline trimming cut 7 bases from V and 1 base from J; bases unmatched to any gene: 3. CDR1 and CDR2 from the germline V gene are ENHRY and SYGVKD. This CDR3 contains 13 residues. The CDR3 DNA reads as TGTGCCATCAAAGGGACAGAGAACACTGAAGCTTTCTTT. Translation gives CAIKGTENTEAFF.

This clonotype was picked up a small number of times. The rearrangement links TRBV12-3 or TRBV12-4 to TRBJ2-1, with D hard to call. V dropped 3 bases and J dropped 5 bases, with 17 bases sitting between them. The length of the CDR3 is 16 residues. CDR3 bases: TGTGCCAGCAGTTTGGGCCGTAATAGACAAAACAATGAGCAGTTCTTC. Its translation: CASSLGRNRQNNEQFF.

This clonotype has ten or more counts. The chain links TRBV18 to TRBJ1-2, with 7 nucleotides matching TRBD1. This CDR3 has 13 amino acids. Germline assignment: CDR1 KGHSH and CDR2 LQKENI. Trimming cost V 6 bases and J 6 bases; bases outside gene matches: 7. For the CDR3, the DNA is TGTGCCAGCTCGCGTGAGGGGGCGGATGGCTACACCTTC. Amino acids: CASSREGADGYTF.